The TCR beta chain under discussion was sequenced for a study of radiotherapy plus CTLA-4 blockade in lung cancer. Whole-study context: Objective response rate was over 15%; disease control rate, approximately 30%.

Ipilimumab-mediated CTLA-4 blockade plus focal radiation was given to patients having chemo-refractory metastatic non-small-cell lung cancer. Study-level findings and limits: Reports identified early blood T cell clone dynamics, with interferon-beta, as the best response predictor. An expansion of tumor-derived TCR clones occurred in blood after radiotherapy plus ipilimumab.

Clones were read by immunoSEQ multiplex PCR, and TCRdb kept only the in-frame ones, dropping some. The table records about 40,000 clones, about four fifths of them present only once. The CDR3 loop spans 15 amino acids. Germline CDR1 reads SGHRS; CDR2 reads YFSETQ. V gave up 4 bases and J gave up 1 base; unmatched junction bases: 3. To note about this clone: Its antigen remains unidentified.

The sequence was obtained from a human donor with non-small cell lung cancer that progressed on radiotherapy plus ipilimumab. The V gene is TRBV5-1, the J gene TRBJ2-2; 8 bases fit TRBD1. The specimen was peripheral blood, collected from a patient treated with radiotherapy plus ipilimumab. This CDR3 reads CASSQDRGNTGELFF. Here the CDR3 DNA reads TGCGCCAGCAGCCAAGACAGGGGGAACACCGGGGAGCTGTTTTTT.